This TCR beta chain was retrieved from a study of T cell repertoires in cytomegalovirus infection. The CDR3 covers 14 residues. CDR1 and CDR2 (germline): SGHTA, FQGNSA. Between the trimmed V and J ends, which lost 3 bases and 7 bases, there was a span of 13 bases. This clonotype was seen ten or more times. The antigen is unknown. MiXCR was run by TCRdb on the reads, yielding one entry per CDR3 protein. The table has hundreds of thousands of distinct CDR3 sequences, 17% seen once. Study-wide findings and caveats: Clonotype analysis showed dominance of the ex vivo response by HLA-C-restricted CMV-specific TCR beta clonotypes. Identification of carriers of CMV plus the relevant HLA was achieved through cumulative public TCR beta family frequency.

The receptor was derived from a human donor in good health (CMV status not recorded). Some clones in this sample may be carry-over from other donors' samples. Specimen: PBMCs. The rearrangement uses TRBV7-2 and TRBJ1-5; D remains unclear. The CDR3 bases are TGTGCCAGCAGCTTCGCGGGGTCGGGGCAGCCCCAGCATTTT. This encodes CASSFAGSGQPQHF.